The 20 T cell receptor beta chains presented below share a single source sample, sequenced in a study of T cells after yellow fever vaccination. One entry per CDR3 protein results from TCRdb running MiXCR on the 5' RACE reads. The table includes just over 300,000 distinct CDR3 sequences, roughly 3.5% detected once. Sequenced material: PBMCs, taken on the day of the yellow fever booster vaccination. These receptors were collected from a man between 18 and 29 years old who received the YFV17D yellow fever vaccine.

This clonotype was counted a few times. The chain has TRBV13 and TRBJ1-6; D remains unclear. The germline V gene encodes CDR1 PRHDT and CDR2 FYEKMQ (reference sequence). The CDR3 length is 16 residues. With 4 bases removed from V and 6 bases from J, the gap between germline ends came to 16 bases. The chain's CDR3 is CASSSLVGSRNSPLHF. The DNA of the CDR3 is TGTGCCAGCAGCTCCTTGGTGGGCTCTCGTAATTCACCCCTCCACTTT.

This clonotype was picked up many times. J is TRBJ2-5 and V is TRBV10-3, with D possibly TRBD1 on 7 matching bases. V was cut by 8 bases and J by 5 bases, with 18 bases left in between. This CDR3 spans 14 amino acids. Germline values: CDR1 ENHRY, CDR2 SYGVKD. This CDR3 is CAIAGGMSVETQYF. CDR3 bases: TGTGCCATCGCAGGGGGGATGTCGGTCGAGACCCAGTACTTC.

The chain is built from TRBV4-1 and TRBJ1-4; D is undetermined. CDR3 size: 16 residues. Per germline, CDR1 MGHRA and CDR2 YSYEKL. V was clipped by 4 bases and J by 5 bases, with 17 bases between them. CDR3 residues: CASSLNPGRLNEKLFF. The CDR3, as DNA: TGCGCCAGCAGCCTAAACCCCGGACGGCTAAATGAAAAACTGTTTTTT.

The CDR3 region is CASSINRQGPEAFF. The DNA for the CDR3 is TGTGCCAGTAGTATAAATCGACAGGGCCCTGAAGCTTTCTTT. J is TRBJ1-1 and V is TRBV19; 7 bases map to TRBD1. Looked up from germline, CDR1 is LNHDA and CDR2 is SQIVND (reference sequence). J was trimmed by 6 bases and V by 2 bases; bases with no gene match: 6. This CDR3 contains 14 residues.

The chain's CDR3 is CASSITKTEAFF. In nucleotides, the CDR3 is TGTGCCAGCAGTATAACTAAGACCGAAGCTTTCTTT. J is TRBJ1-1 and V is TRBV6-2 or TRBV6-3; D is undetermined. The germline V gene encodes CDR1 MNHEY and CDR2 SVGEGT. This CDR3 has 12 amino acids. V gave up 5 bases and J gave up 8 bases, with 12 bases separating them.

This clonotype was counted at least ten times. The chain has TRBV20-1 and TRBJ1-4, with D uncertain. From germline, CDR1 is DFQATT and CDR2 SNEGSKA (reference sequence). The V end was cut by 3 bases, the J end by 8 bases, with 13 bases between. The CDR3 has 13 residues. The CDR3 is CSARPNPEEKLFF. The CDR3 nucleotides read TGCAGTGCTAGGCCCAACCCTGAGGAAAAACTGTTTTTT.

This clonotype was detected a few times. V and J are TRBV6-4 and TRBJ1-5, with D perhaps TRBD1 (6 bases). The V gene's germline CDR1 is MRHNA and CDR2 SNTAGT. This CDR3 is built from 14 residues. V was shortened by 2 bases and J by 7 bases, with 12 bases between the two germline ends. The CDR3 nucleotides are TGTGCCAGCAGTGACGGGGAGGGGGTGCAGCCCCAGCATTTT. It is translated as CASSDGEGVQPQHF.

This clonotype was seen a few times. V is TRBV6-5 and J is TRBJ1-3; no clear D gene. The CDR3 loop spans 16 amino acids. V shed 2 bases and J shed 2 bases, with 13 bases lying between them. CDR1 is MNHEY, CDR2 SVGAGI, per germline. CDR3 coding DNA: TGTGCCAGCAGTTACGGTTTGGGAGGAACTGGAAACACCATATATTTT. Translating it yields CASSYGLGGTGNTIYF.

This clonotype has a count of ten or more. In nucleotides, the CDR3 is TGTGCCAGCAGCCCAATCCAGGGGCCCACTGAAGCTTTCTTT. Residues: CASSPIQGPTEAFF. The rearrangement uses TRBV14 and TRBJ1-1, with D possibly being TRBD1 (6 bases). The V end was cut by 4 bases, the J end by 4 bases, with 13 bases between. CDR3 size: 14 residues. The germline V gene has CDR1 SGHDN and CDR2 FVKESK.

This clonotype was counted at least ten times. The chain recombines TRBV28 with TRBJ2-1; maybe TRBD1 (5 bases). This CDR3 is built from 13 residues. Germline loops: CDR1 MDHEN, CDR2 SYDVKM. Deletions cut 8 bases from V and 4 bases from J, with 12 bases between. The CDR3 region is CASQGYRYNEQFF. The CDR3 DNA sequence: TGTGCCAGCCAGGGTTACAGGTACAATGAGCAGTTCTTC. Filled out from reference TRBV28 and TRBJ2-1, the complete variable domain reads DVKVTQSSRYLVKRTGEKVFLECVQDMDHENMFWYRQDPGLGLRLIYFSYDVKMKEKGDIPEGYSVSREKKERFSLILESASTNQTSMYLCASQGYRYNEQFFGPGTRLTVL.

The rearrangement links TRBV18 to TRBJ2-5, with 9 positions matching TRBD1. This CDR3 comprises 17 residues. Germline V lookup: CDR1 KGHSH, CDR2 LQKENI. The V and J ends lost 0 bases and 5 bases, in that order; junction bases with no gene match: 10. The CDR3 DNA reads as TGTGCCAGCTCACCACCGATGGGAACAGGGGGCCGGGAGACCCAGTACTTC. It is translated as CASSPPMGTGGRETQYF.

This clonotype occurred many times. CDR3 nucleotide sequence: TGTGCCTGGAGTTACACCGGGGAGCTGTTTTTT. Translation gives CAWSYTGELFF. The chain links TRBV30 to TRBJ2-2; D remains ambiguous. The CDR3 consists of 11 residues. Trimming took off 2 bases at V and 3 bases at J, with 1 base between the two ends. Germline CDR1 GTSNPN, CDR2 SVGIG (reference sequence).

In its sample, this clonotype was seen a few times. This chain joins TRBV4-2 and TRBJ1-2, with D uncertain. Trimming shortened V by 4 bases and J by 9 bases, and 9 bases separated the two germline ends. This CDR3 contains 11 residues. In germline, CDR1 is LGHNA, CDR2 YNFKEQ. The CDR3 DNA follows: TGTGCCAGCAGCCCGGACGGAAGCTACACCTTC. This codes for CASSPDGSYTF.

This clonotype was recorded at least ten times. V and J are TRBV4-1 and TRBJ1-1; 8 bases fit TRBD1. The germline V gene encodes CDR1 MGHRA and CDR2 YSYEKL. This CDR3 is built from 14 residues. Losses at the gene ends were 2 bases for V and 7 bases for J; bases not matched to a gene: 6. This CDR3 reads CASSQPTGEDEAFF. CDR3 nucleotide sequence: TGCGCCAGCAGCCAACCGACAGGGGAGGATGAAGCTTTCTTT.

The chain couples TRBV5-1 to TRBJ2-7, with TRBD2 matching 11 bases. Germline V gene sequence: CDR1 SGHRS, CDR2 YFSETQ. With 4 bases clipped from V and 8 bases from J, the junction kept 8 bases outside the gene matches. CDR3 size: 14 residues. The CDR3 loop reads CASSAGLAGAKQYV. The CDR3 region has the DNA TGCGCCAGCAGCGCCGGACTAGCGGGCGCTAAGCAGTACGTC.

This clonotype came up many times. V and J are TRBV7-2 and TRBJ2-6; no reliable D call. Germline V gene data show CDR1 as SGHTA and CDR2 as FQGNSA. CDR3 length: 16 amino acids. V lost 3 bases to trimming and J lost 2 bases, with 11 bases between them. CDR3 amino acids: CASSFEPRAGANVLTF. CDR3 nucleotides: TGTGCCAGCAGCTTTGAGCCCCGGGCTGGGGCCAACGTCCTGACTTTC.

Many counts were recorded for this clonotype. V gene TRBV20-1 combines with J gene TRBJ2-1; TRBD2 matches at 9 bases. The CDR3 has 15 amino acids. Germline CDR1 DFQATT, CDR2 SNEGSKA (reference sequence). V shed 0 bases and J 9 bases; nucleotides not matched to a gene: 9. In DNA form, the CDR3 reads TGCAGTGCTAGAGAACCGCGGGGGGGCGGTGGTGAGCAGTTCTTC. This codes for CSAREPRGGGGEQFF.

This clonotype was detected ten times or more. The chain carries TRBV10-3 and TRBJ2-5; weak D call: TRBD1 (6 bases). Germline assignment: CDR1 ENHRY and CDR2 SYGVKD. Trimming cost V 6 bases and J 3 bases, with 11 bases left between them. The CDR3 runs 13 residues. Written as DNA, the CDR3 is TGTGCCATCAGAGGCAGGGGCGAAGAGACCCAGTACTTC. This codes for CAIRGRGEETQYF.

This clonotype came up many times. This CDR3 reads CSVAWSYNEQFF. The CDR3 coding sequence is TGCAGCGTGGCCTGGTCCTACAATGAGCAGTTCTTC. This chain links TRBV29-1 with TRBJ2-1; unclear D gene. CDR3 length: 12 amino acids. CDR1 is SQVTM and CDR2 is ANQGSEA in the germline V gene. Trimming cost V 6 bases and J 1 base, with 7 bases left between them.

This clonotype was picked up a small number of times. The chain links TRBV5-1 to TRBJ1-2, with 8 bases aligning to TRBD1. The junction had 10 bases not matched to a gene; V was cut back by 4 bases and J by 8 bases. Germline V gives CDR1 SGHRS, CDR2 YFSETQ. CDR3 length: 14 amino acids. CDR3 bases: TGCGCCAGCAGCCATGGGACAGGTCCGAAAGGCTACACCTTC. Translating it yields CASSHGTGPKGYTF. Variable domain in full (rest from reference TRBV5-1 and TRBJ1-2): KAGVTQTPRYLIKTRGQQVTLSCSPISGHRSVSWYQQTPGQGLQFLFEYFSETQRNKGNFPGRFSGRQFSNSRSEMNVSTLELGDSALYLCASSHGTGPKGYTFGSGTRLTVV.